One T cell receptor beta chain is described in this entry. As yet, its antigen is unknown. The time point was: pretreatment peripheral blood. The sample is drawn from a study of PD-L1 blockade in urothelial cancer. At the level of the study: Enrolled patients had been treated previously with 0 to 3 chemotherapy regimens. Study-wide results and limits: Lower pretreatment blood TCR clonality, under the median, predicted better survival, researchers reported.

Clones were read by immunoSEQ multiplex PCR, and TCRdb kept only the in-frame ones, dropping some. The sample carries some 52,000 clones, around 72% recorded once. CDR1 is MNHEY and CDR2 is SVGAGI in the germline V gene. This CDR3 has 15 residues. Trimming took off 5 bases at V and 0 bases at J, with 13 bases between the two ends. The material sequenced was PBMCs, taken around atezolizumab (anti-PD-L1) treatment. This sequence originates from a man between 65 and 80 years old with urothelial cancer. The chain is built from TRBV6-5 and TRBJ1-1; a possible D gene is TRBD1 (6 bases). The CDR3 DNA sequence: TGTGCCAGCAGTCCCCACAGGGATCTGAACACTGAAGCTTTCTTT. It codes for CASSPHRDLNTEAFF.